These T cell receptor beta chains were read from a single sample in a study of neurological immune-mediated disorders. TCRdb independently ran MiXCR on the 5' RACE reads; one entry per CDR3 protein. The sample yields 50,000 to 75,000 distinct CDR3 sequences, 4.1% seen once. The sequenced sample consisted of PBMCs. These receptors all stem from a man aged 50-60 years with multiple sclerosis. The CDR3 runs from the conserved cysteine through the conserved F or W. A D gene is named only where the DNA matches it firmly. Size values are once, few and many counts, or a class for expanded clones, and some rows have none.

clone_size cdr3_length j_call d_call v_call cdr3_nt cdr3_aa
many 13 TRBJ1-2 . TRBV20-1 TGCAGCGTCGACTATGGCCAGTCCTATGGCTACACCTTC CSVDYGQSYGYTF
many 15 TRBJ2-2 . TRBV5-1 TGCGCCAGCAGCTTGCAGGGAGAGAACACCGGGGAGCTGTTTTTT CASSLQGENTGELFF
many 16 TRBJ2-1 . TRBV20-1 TGCAGTGCTATTACCGGGACTCCTAGCTCCTACAATGAGCAGTTCTTC CSAITGTPSSYNEQFF
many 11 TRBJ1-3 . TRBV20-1 TGCAGTGCCAATTGGGGAAACACCATATATTTT CSANWGNTIYF
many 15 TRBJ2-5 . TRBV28 TGTGCCAGCAGCCATGGGGGGACACCGCAAGAGACCCAGTACTTC CASSHGGTPQETQYF
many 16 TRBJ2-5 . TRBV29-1 TGCAGCGTAAAAAAGGCCGGAGGATTTGTGGGAGAGACCCAGTACTTC CSVKKAGGFVGETQYF
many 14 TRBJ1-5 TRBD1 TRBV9 TGTGCCAGCAGCGGAGGGACAGGCAATCAGCCCCAGAATTTT CASSGGTGNQPQNF
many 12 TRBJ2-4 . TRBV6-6 TGTGCCAGCAGAACAGGGACGGGCATTCAGTACTTC CASRTGTGIQYF
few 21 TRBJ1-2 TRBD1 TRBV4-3 TGCGCCAGCAGCCAAGATCTCCCTCGAGACGCGGGACAGGGATTCTCCTATGGCTACACCTTC CASSQDLPRDAGQGFSYGYTF
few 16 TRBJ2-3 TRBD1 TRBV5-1 TGCGCCAGCAGCTTAATCTACAGGGGGTCGACAGATACGCAGTATTTT CASSLIYRGSTDTQYF
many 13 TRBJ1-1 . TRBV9 TGTGCCAGCAGCGTAGATCAAAACACTGAAGCTTTCTTT CASSVDQNTEAFF
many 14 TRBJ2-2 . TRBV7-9 TGTGCCAGCAGCTCACAGACGAACACCGGGGAGCTGTTTTTT CASSSQTNTGELFF
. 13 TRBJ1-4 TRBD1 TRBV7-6 TGTGCCAGCAGCTCCCTAACAGGGGGGCGCCAATTTTTT CASSSLTGGRQFF
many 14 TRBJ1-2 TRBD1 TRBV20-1 TGCAGTGCTACCCGCCGGGACAGGGGGGAGGGCTACACCTTC CSATRRDRGEGYTF
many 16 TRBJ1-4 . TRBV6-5 TGTGCCAGCAAGAAGGTGGGGACGACCCGCCGGGAAAAACTGTTTTTT CASKKVGTTRREKLFF
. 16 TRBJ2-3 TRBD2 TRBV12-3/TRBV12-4 TGTGCCAGCAGACCGACTAGCGGGAGTGGGGGAGATACGCAGTATTTT CASRPTSGSGGDTQYF
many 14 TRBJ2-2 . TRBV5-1 TGCGCCAGCAGCTTGGCCTTAACCACCGGGGAGCTGTTTTTT CASSLALTTGELFF
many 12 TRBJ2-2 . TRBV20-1 TGCAGTGCTACATATAACACCGGGGAGCTGTTTTTT CSATYNTGELFF
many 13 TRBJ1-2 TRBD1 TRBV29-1 TGCAGCGTTGGGGGGGGACAGGGCTATGGCTACACCTTC CSVGGGQGYGYTF
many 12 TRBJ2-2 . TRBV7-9 TGTGCCAGCAGCTTAGCGACCGGGGAGCTGTTTTTT CASSLATGELFF
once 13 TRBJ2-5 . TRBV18 TGTGCCAGCTCATGGGACTTCCAAGAGACCCAGTACTTC CASSWDFQETQYF
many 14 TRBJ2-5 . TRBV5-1 TGCGCCAGCACACCCACATGGGGCATGGAGACCCAGTACTTC CASTPTWGMETQYF
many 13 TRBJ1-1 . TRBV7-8 TGTGCCAGCAGCTTAGCTGATATTGATGAAGCTTTCTTT CASSLADIDEAFF
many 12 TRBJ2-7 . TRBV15 TGTGCCACCAGCAGAGTGCCAGCTGAGCAGTACTTC CATSRVPAEQYF
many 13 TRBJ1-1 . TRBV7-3 TGTGCCAGCACATCAGGGAAGAACACTGAAGCTTTCTTT CASTSGKNTEAFF
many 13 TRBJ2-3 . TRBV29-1 TGCAGCGTTCGGGGACGAAGCACAGATACGCAGTATTTT CSVRGRSTDTQYF
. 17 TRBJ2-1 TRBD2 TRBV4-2 TGTGCCAGCAGCCAAGAGGACTACGGCGGGGGCTACAATGAGCAGTTCTTC CASSQEDYGGGYNEQFF
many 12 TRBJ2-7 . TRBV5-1 TGCGCCAGCAGCTTGCGGGACCACGAGCAGTACTTC CASSLRDHEQYF
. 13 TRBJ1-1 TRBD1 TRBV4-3 TGCGCCAGCAGCCCTACCGGGACAGGGGAAGCTTTCTTT CASSPTGTGEAFF
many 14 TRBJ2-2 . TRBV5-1 TGCGCCAGCAGCTTGGTTCGGGTCACCGGGGAGCTGTTTTTT CASSLVRVTGELFF
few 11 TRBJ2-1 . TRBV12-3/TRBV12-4 TGTGCCAGCAGTTTTAAAAATGAGCAGTTCTTC CASSFKNEQFF
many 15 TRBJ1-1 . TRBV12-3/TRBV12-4 TGTGCCAGCAGTTCTTTGAGGGCGCGCGGCACTGAAGCTTTCTTT CASSSLRARGTEAFF
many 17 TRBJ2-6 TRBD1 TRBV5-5 TGTGCCAGCAGCTTGTCCGACAGGGCCCCTGGGGCCAACGTCCTGACTTTC CASSLSDRAPGANVLTF
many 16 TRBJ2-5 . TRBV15 TGTGCCACCAACTCGTGGGAGGGGGCTAGTGGGGAGACCCAGTACTTC CATNSWEGASGETQYF
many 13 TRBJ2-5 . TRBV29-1 TGCAGCGTTGTATCCGGGTCGCATGAGACCCAGTACTTC CSVVSGSHETQYF
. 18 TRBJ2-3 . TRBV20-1 TGCAGTGCTAGGCCAAGGGGGAACCGAGGGATTAGCGCAGATACGCAGTATTTT CSARPRGNRGISADTQYF
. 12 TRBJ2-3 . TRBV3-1 TGTGCCAGCAGCCACGTTCCGGATACGCAGTATTTT CASSHVPDTQYF
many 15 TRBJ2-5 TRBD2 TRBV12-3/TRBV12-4 TGTGCCAGCAACCTTAGCGGGGGGCAGGGTGAGACCCAGTACTTC CASNLSGGQGETQYF
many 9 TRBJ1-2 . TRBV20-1 TGCAGTGCTCTGGATGGCTACACCTTC CSALDGYTF
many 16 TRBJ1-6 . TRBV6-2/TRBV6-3 TGTGCCAGCAGTCACCGGGGGAGTTGGAATAATTCACCCCTCCACTTT CASSHRGSWNNSPLHF
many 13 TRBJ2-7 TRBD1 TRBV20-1 TGCAGTGCTACCGCGACAGGGGGCTGGGAGCAGTACTTC CSATATGGWEQYF
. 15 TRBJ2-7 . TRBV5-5 TGTGCCAGCAGCTTGGACTATATCTCCAGCCACGAGCAGTACTTC CASSLDYISSHEQYF
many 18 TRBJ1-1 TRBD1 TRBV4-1 TGCGCCAGCAGCCGCTCCGGGACAGGGGATTTCATGAACACTGAAGCTTTCTTT CASSRSGTGDFMNTEAFF
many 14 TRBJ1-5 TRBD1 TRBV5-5 TGTGCCAGCAGCATCGGGACAGGGGTGCAGCCCCAGAATTTT CASSIGTGVQPQNF
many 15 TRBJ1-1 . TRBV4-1 TGCGCCAGCAGCCATGGACAGACCATGAACACTGAAGCTTTCTTT CASSHGQTMNTEAFF
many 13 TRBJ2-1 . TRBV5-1 TGCGCCAGCAGCGCCGGGACGGACAATGAGCAGTTCTTC CASSAGTDNEQFF
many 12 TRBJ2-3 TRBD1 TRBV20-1 TGCAGTGTTGCCCAGGGGGCAGATACGCAGTATTTT CSVAQGADTQYF
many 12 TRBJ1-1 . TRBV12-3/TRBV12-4 TGTGCCATCAAACTTGGGGGCACTGAAGCTTTCTTT CAIKLGGTEAFF
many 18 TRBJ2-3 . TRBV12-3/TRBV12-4 TGTGCCAGCAGTTCCCTTAAGATTCCGACTGGCCGTCGAGATACGCAGTATTTT CASSSLKIPTGRRDTQYF
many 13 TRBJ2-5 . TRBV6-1 TGTGCCAGCAGTGAACAGGGCGGGGAGACCCAGTACTTC CASSEQGGETQYF
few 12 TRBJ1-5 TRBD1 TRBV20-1 TGCAGTGCGGGGCAGGGGGATCAGCCCCAGCATTTT CSAGQGDQPQHF
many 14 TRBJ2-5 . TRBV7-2 TGTGCCAGCAGCTTATCAGGGGCTAGAGAGACCCAGTACTTC CASSLSGARETQYF
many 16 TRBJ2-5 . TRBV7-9 TGTGCCAGCAGCTTAGCGAGGTTTGAGGGGAAGGAGACCCAGTACTTC CASSLARFEGKETQYF
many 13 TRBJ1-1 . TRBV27 TGTGCCAGCAGGCCAAATGGTCCCACTGAAGCTTTCTTT CASRPNGPTEAFF
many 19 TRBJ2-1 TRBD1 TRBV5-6 TGTGCCAGCAGCTTGTCCGGACAGGGGCCTCTGCCTAGATACAATGAGCAGTTCTTC CASSLSGQGPLPRYNEQFF
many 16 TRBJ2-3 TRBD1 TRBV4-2 TGTGCCAGCAGCGAAGGGACAGTTTTCGGCACAGATACGCAGTATTTT CASSEGTVFGTDTQYF
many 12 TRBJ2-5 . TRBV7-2 TGTGCCAGCAGCTCGACCCGGGAGACCCAGTACTTC CASSSTRETQYF
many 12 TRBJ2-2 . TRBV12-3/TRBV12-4 TGTGCCAGCAGTGTAGCGAAAGGGGAGCTGTTTTTT CASSVAKGELFF